The 3 T cell receptor beta chains below all came from one sample that was sequenced in a study of cytotoxic CD8 clonotypes in ibrutinib-treated CLL. Clones were read by immunoSEQ multiplex PCR, and TCRdb kept only the in-frame ones, dropping some. The sample contains about 84,000 clones, about 86% of which appear only once. This material consisted of PBMCs, taken before ibrutinib treatment. These receptors were collected from a human donor with chronic lymphocytic leukemia.

This chain uses TRBV6-6 with TRBJ2-1, with no clear D. This CDR3 is built from 14 residues. Germline values: CDR1 MNHNY, CDR2 SVGAGI (reference sequence). The germline V and J ends were trimmed by 2 bases and 5 bases, with 10 bases remaining between them. The CDR3 is CASSYTSKNNEQFF. CDR3 DNA: TGTGCCAGCAGTTACACATCAAAGAACAATGAGCAGTTCTTC.

The rearrangement uses TRBV28 and TRBJ2-7, with no clear D. Germline CDR1 MDHEN, CDR2 SYDVKM. The length of the CDR3 is 13 residues. The germline V and J ends were trimmed by 2 bases and 3 bases, with 8 bases remaining between them. The CDR3 is CASSLNSYYEQYF. The CDR3 DNA is TGTGCCAGCAGTTTAAACAGCTACTACGAGCAGTACTTC.

This clone has more than one count but fewer than ten. The chain joins TRBV6-5 to TRBJ2-1; a possible D gene is TRBD2 (6 bases). Looked up from germline, CDR1 is MNHEY and CDR2 is SVGAGI. V was shortened by 2 bases and J by 5 bases, with 10 bases between the two germline ends. The CDR3 is 14 residues long. The chain's CDR3 is CASSYGLADNEQFF. The CDR3 nucleotides read TGTGCCAGCAGTTACGGGTTAGCGGACAATGAGCAGTTCTTC.